This entry concerns a single TCR beta chain. The sample originates from a study of T cell repertoires in cytomegalovirus infection. CDR3 size: 14 residues. The V and J ends lost 6 bases and 4 bases, in that order; junction bases with no gene match: 5. CDR1 and CDR2 (germline): SGHKS, YYEKEE (reference sequence). TCRdb ran MiXCR on the reads and lists one entry per CDR3 protein. The table shows roughly 230,000 distinct CDR3 sequences, with roughly 22% occurring only once. Sequenced material: CD8+ T cells from PBMCs. The TCR was taken from a human donor in good health (CMV status not recorded). Some clones in this sample may be carry-over from other donors' samples. This chain uses TRBV5-5 with TRBJ2-3; 10 positions match TRBD2. The CDR3 loop reads CASTSGLAPDTQYF. CDR3 sequence (DNA): TGTGCCAGCACCTCGGGACTAGCGCCAGATACGCAGTATTTT.